This entry lists 26 T cell receptor beta chains sequenced from one sample in a study of cytotoxic CD8 clonotypes in ibrutinib-treated CLL. Clones were read by immunoSEQ multiplex PCR, and TCRdb kept only the in-frame ones, dropping some. This sample has tens of thousands of clones, with roughly 50% found just once. The sequencing here drew on PBMCs, taken after 24 months of ibrutinib treatment. The receptors here all came from a human donor with chronic lymphocytic leukemia.

This clone was detected only once. The chain carries TRBV18 and TRBJ2-3; D unclear. The germline CDR1 and CDR2 sequences are KGHSH and LQKENI. V lost 4 bases to trimming and J lost 0 bases, with 5 bases between them. The CDR3 totals 13 residues. CDR3: CASSLSSTDTQYF. The CDR3 nucleotides read TGTGCCAGCTCACTTTCTAGCACAGATACGCAGTATTTT. The full variable domain, completed using reference TRBV18 and TRBJ2-3, is NAGVMQNPRHLVRRRGQEARLRCSPMKGHSHVYWYRQLPEEGLKFMVYLQKENIIDESGMPKERFSAEFPKEGPSILRIQQVVRGDSAAYFCASSLSSTDTQYFGPGTRLTVL.

Remarks on this clone: The junction departs from germline at one end; a sequencing error may be responsible. This chain uses TRBV5-5 with TRBJ1-2; D unresolved. The CDR3 runs to 15 residues. The V gene's germline CDR1 is SGHKS and CDR2 YYEKEE (reference sequence). CDR3 sequence: CASSLTPQDAYRYTF. CDR3 in DNA: TGTGCCAGCAGCCTTACCCCCCAGGATGCCTATCGCTACACCTTC.

This clone showed up just a few times. This chain joins TRBV28 and TRBJ2-3; D gene ambiguous. V gave up 2 bases and J gave up 0 bases, with 9 bases separating them. This CDR3 contains 15 residues. The germline V gene has CDR1 MDHEN and CDR2 SYDVKM. The CDR3: CASSLTVGSTDTQYF. The CDR3 DNA reads TGTGCCAGCAGTTTAACGGTAGGGAGCACAGATACGCAGTATTTT.

The rearrangement links TRBV28 to TRBJ2-7; D gene uncertain. The CDR3 totals 16 residues. Germline V gene sequence: CDR1 MDHEN, CDR2 SYDVKM. The germline V and J ends were trimmed by 3 bases and 1 base, with 16 bases remaining between them. The CDR3 loop reads CASSFDLVGLSYEQYF. The CDR3 region has the DNA TGTGCCAGCAGTTTCGATCTGGTAGGCCTTTCCTACGAGCAGTACTTC.

V gene TRBV10-3 combines with J gene TRBJ1-2, with D possibly being TRBD1 (5 bases). Per germline, CDR1 ENHRY and CDR2 SYGVKD. V lost 4 bases and J lost 2, with 11 bases in between. The CDR3 is made up of 14 amino acids. CDR3 in amino acids: CAISVGERNYGYTF. In DNA, the CDR3 is TGTGCCATCAGTGTAGGGGAGCGGAACTATGGCTACACCTTC.

In this sample, this clone turned up many times. This chain links TRBV5-8 with TRBJ2-1; D might be TRBD2 (6 bases). CDR1 SGHTS and CDR2 YDEGEE come from the germline V gene. This CDR3 region has 14 residues. V lost 6 bases to trimming and J lost 8 bases, with 18 bases between them. The CDR3 DNA reads TGTGCCAGCATCGCCGCCTTGCAGCGGGATGAGCAGTTCTTC. This encodes CASIAALQRDEQFF.

The V call is TRBV5-4, the J call TRBJ2-3; 8 nucleotides align to TRBD2. Germline lookup yields CDR1 SGHNT and CDR2 YYREEE (reference sequence). The CDR3 loop spans 16 amino acids. V lost 4 bases, J lost 3 bases, and 10 bases stayed unmatched. CDR3 residues: CASSKGLGIKTDTQYF. In nucleotides, the CDR3 is TGTGCCAGCAGCAAGGGACTAGGTATTAAGACAGATACGCAGTATTTT.

The count of this clone is one. The rearrangement uses TRBV4-1 and TRBJ2-5; D gene ambiguous. Between the trimmed V and J ends, which lost 0 bases and 1 base, there was a span of 21 bases. Germline CDR1 is MGHRA and CDR2 is YSYEKL. There are 19 residues in the CDR3. The CDR3 loop reads CASSQDRVRINSTQETQYF. DNA of the CDR3: TGCGCCAGCAGCCAAGATCGGGTTCGGATCAACTCGACCCAAGAGACCCAGTACTTC.

This chain links TRBV6-5 with TRBJ1-5; 8 bases match TRBD1. Germline-derived CDR1 and CDR2 are MNHEY and SVGAGI. J lost 9 bases, V lost 5 bases, and 9 bases had no gene match. The CDR3 has 14 residues. CDR3 region: CASSLQGGPSPQHF. As DNA, the CDR3 is TGTGCCAGCAGTCTACAGGGGGGCCCATCGCCCCAGCATTTT.

In this sample, this clone turned up a few times. J is TRBJ1-3 and V is TRBV25-1, with TRBD1 matching 7 bases. Germline values: CDR1 MGHDK, CDR2 SYGVNS. V lost 5 bases and J lost 7; bases outside the gene matches: 8. The CDR3 length is 14 residues. CDR3 bases: TGTGCCAGCAGTTCCGGGACAGTATGGAACACCATATATTTT. Translating gives CASSSGTVWNTIYF.

This chain connects TRBV19 to TRBJ2-4; TRBD2 might be the D (5 bases). V was shortened by 8 bases and J by 0 bases, with 26 bases between the two germline ends. This CDR3 spans 19 amino acids. Germline values: CDR1 LNHDA, CDR2 SQIVND (reference sequence). This chain's CDR3 is CASSEKRGISLPAKNIQYF. The DNA for the CDR3 is TGTGCCAGTTCGGAAAAACGGGGTATTAGTCTCCCAGCCAAAAACATTCAGTACTTC.

This clone was recorded only once. The CDR3 DNA reads TGTGCCAGCAGTGAAGGGCGGGGGCGAGGTGAGCAGTACGTC. This gives the protein CASSEGRGRGEQYV. The V call is TRBV6-1, the J call TRBJ2-7; a possible D gene is TRBD2 (7 bases). The CDR3 length is 14 residues. Trimming pared 1 base from V and 7 bases from J, leaving 14 bases between. The germline V gene has CDR1 MNHNS and CDR2 SASEGT.

This clone was picked up many times. V gene TRBV28 combines with J gene TRBJ2-5, with D possibly TRBD1 on 5 matching bases. Trimming pared 3 bases from V and 5 bases from J, leaving 13 bases between. Germline-derived CDR1 and CDR2 are MDHEN and SYDVKM. CDR3 length equals 14 residues. In nucleotides, the CDR3 is TGTGCCAGCAGTTTCCTCAGGGCCGGCGAGACCCAGTACTTC. This gives the protein CASSFLRAGETQYF.

This clone has at least ten counts. The chain has TRBV5-1 and TRBJ2-4; 9 bases match TRBD2. The CDR3 runs to 14 residues. Germline-derived CDR1 and CDR2 are SGHRS and YFSETQ. Trimming removed 0 bases from V and 6 bases from J; junction bases left unmatched: 1. The DNA for the CDR3 is TGCGCCAGCAGCTTGGCGACTAGCGGAAACATTCAGTACTTC. It translates to CASSLATSGNIQYF.

The chain combines TRBV5-5 with TRBJ2-7; 8 bases are a match to TRBD1. Germline V CDR1 and CDR2: SGHKS, YYEKEE (reference sequence). Germline trimming cut 1 base from V and 0 bases from J; bases unmatched to any gene: 3. The CDR3 sequence is 15 residues long. The CDR3 spells CASSLTGQVSYEQYV. The CDR3 bases are TGTGCCAGCAGCTTGACGGGACAGGTCTCCTACGAGCAGTACGTC.

This clone showed up just once. This chain uses TRBV14 with TRBJ2-7; weak D call: TRBD1 (6 bases). In germline, CDR1 is SGHDN, CDR2 FVKESK. CDR3 length: 14 amino acids. Trimming removed 6 bases at V and 3 bases at J, with 15 bases between. Here the CDR3 reads CASSFGQYYYEQYF. The CDR3 nucleotides are TGTGCCAGCAGTTTCGGACAGTACTACTACGAGCAGTACTTC.

The chain links TRBV18 to TRBJ1-6; no firm D call. V lost 4 bases and J lost 7, with 11 bases in between. The CDR3 runs to 14 residues. Germline CDR1 reads KGHSH; CDR2 reads LQKENI. The CDR3, as DNA: TGTGCCAGCTCACGCCGCGCTTGGAATTCACCCCTCCACTTT. This gives the protein CASSRRAWNSPLHF. Full variable domain (outside the CDR3, taken from reference TRBV18 and TRBJ1-6): NAGVMQNPRHLVRRRGQEARLRCSPMKGHSHVYWYRQLPEEGLKFMVYLQKENIIDESGMPKERFSAEFPKEGPSILRIQQVVRGDSAAYFCASSRRAWNSPLHFGNGTRLTVT.

CDR3 loop: CATSRAQGLGNTEAFF. As DNA, the CDR3 is TGTGCCACCAGCAGAGCACAGGGGTTAGGGAACACTGAAGCTTTCTTT. The chain recombines TRBV15 with TRBJ1-1; 7 nucleotides agree with TRBD1. Trimming removed 1 base from V and 1 base from J; junction bases left unmatched: 6. The CDR3 runs to 16 residues. The V gene's germline CDR1 is LNHNV and CDR2 YYDKDF (reference sequence).

The chain couples TRBV5-4 to TRBJ1-2; 8 bases are shared with TRBD1. The CDR3 loop spans 15 amino acids. Per the germline V gene, CDR1 is SGHNT and CDR2 is YYREEE (reference sequence). The V gene end was trimmed by 4 bases and the J gene end by 7 bases; junction bases not matched to a gene: 12. The CDR3 spells CASSLPGQESIGYTF. In DNA, the CDR3 is TGTGCCAGCAGCCTCCCGGGACAGGAGAGTATTGGCTACACCTTC.

This clone is deemed large. The same CDR3 arises from other DNA sequences in this sample as well. The chain carries TRBV7-2 and TRBJ2-7; 9 nucleotides match TRBD2. The length of the CDR3 is 14 residues. CDR1 is SGHTA, CDR2 FQGNSA, per germline. The junction had 6 bases not matched to a gene; V was cut back by 5 bases and J by 4 bases. The CDR3 loop is CASSPSAGGYEQYF. CDR3 coding DNA: TGTGCCAGCAGCCCCTCCGCGGGAGGGTACGAGCAGTACTTC.

This sequence joins TRBV5-6 and TRBJ2-7; no firm D call. V was pared by 4 bases and J by 2 bases, with 7 bases between. Germline values: CDR1 SGHDT, CDR2 YYEEEE. The length of the CDR3 is 12 residues. DNA for the CDR3: TGTGCCAGCAGCATCACAGCCTACGAGCAGTACTTC. This gives the protein CASSITAYEQYF.

This chain connects TRBV28 to TRBJ1-4; D not certain. V was trimmed by 6 bases and J by 8 bases, leaving 16 bases between them. Germline V gene data show CDR1 as MDHEN and CDR2 as SYDVKM. The CDR3 runs to 14 residues. The CDR3 spells CASSPLPGREKLFF. CDR3 DNA: TGTGCCAGCAGCCCACTTCCGGGGAGGGAAAAACTGTTTTTT. Full variable domain (missing parts from reference TRBV28 and TRBJ1-4): DVKVTQSSRYLVKRTGEKVFLECVQDMDHENMFWYRQDPGLGLRLIYFSYDVKMKEKGDIPEGYSVSREKKERFSLILESASTNQTSMYLCASSPLPGREKLFFGSGTQLSVL.

This chain connects TRBV5-1 to TRBJ1-1; D may be TRBD1 (5 bases). Germline CDR1 is SGHRS and CDR2 is YFSETQ. V lost 4 bases and J lost 2, with 21 bases in between. The CDR3 consists of 17 residues. This CDR3 is CASSPTEGTVFNTEAFF. Here the CDR3 DNA reads TGCGCCAGCAGCCCGACCGAGGGGACTGTATTTAACACTGAAGCTTTCTTT.

This clone was seen more than once but under ten times. The chain links TRBV2 to TRBJ1-1, with D maybe TRBD1 (6 bases). Trimming removed 0 bases at V and 5 bases at J, with 16 bases between. The CDR3 loop spans 16 amino acids. CDR1 and CDR2 from the germline V gene are SNHLY and FYNNEI. The CDR3 nucleotides are TGTGCCAGCAGTGAAGCGCTTCGGGGGCGGAATACTGAAGCTTTCTTT. Its translation: CASSEALRGRNTEAFF.

This clone was detected a few times. The rearrangement joins TRBV28 to TRBJ1-2; D is perhaps TRBD1 (6 bases). Trimming left V 1 base short and J 8 bases short, with 8 bases between. The CDR3 consists of 12 residues. In germline, CDR1 is MDHEN, CDR2 SYDVKM. The CDR3 nucleotides are TGTGCCAGCAGTTTATCCCAGGGGGGCTACACCTTC. Protein product: CASSLSQGGYTF.

This clone has just a few counts. V and J are TRBV5-6 and TRBJ1-2; TRBD1 aligns across 7 bases. The CDR3 has 16 residues. The germline gives CDR1 SGHDT, CDR2 YYEEEE. Unmatched junction bases numbered 13, after V lost 4 bases and J lost 4 bases. The CDR3 sequence: CASSLRSGGGIYGYTF. The CDR3 DNA sequence: TGTGCCAGCAGCCTCAGGTCAGGAGGGGGCATCTATGGCTACACCTTC.